This TCR beta chain is drawn from a study of beta chain features in type 1 diabetes. Reverse transcribing all isolated RNA meant expressed TCRB transcripts were sequenced. Some clones are missing from TCRdb's copy, which holds only in-frame ones; the method was immunoSEQ multiplex PCR. The repertoire holds 350,000 to 450,000 clones, with 14% as singletons. This clone has just a few counts. V dropped 7 bases and J dropped 2 bases, with 14 bases sitting between them. This CDR3 region has 14 residues. Germline CDR1 is LNHDA and CDR2 is SQIVND (reference sequence). This sequence originates from a man aged 30 to 39 in good health. The chain has TRBV19 and TRBJ1-2, with D hard to call. Specimen: naive CD4+ T cells from blood. The CDR3 nucleotides read TGTGCCAGTACTTACGTCGGGCAGAACTATGGCTACACCTTC. It translates to CASTYVGQNYGYTF.